This record concerns one T cell receptor (beta chain) sequence. At one end, the junction sequence differs from germline, possibly due to a read error. This entry comes from a study of blood T cell repertoires in COVID-19. Study overall: The United States, Italy and Spain supplied acute and convalescent COVID-19 samples. PBMCs, B-cell-depleted T cells, or T cells provided the cDNA or gDNA that made up the material.

Original data processing: For nucleated cells, counts were estimated from reference gene primer amplification. The data were produced by immunoSEQ multiplex PCR, yet TCRdb's version contains in-frame clones alone and is incomplete. V and J calls and clone size follow that table, whereas D and trimming were derived from the DNA. Among more than 200,000 clones listed, about 88% were seen once. The CDR3 runs 13 residues. Germline CDR1 LGHDT, CDR2 YNNKEL (reference sequence). In Seattle, patients joined the study during active infection and were tracked longitudinally. The rearrangement links TRBV3-1 (or the pseudogene TRBV3-2) to TRBJ1-2; 7 bases match TRBD1. The receptor was derived from a woman aged 60 to 75 with COVID-19, enrolled during active disease. The sample comprised peripheral blood. CDR3 DNA: TGTGCCAGCAGCCAAGATGCTCGACAGGGTTTACCCTTC. Amino acid sequence: CASSQDARQGLPF.